This T cell receptor beta chain was retrieved from a study of cytomegalovirus exposure and HLA in healthy donors. Study findings and constraints: The classifier reportedly diagnosed cytomegalovirus status with high sensitivity and specificity. In vitro checks showed that a few CMV-associated chains really do target CMV antigens.

For this clone: The antigen is undetermined.

Sequenced by immunoSEQ multiplex PCR; TCRdb stores in-frame clones only, minus some. The sample lists about 120,000 clones, about 84% seen once, with about 2.2% in the top ten. The CDR3 loop spans 13 amino acids. The germline V gene has CDR1 SGDLS and CDR2 YYNGEE. V lost 7 bases, J lost 4 bases, and 9 bases lay in between. The donors were in the approximately 110-subject validation cohort; that cohort was separate from the roughly 700-subject first cohort. V usage is TRBV9 and J usage is TRBJ1-6; D is ambiguous. This TCR came from a young woman in good health and CMV-seronegative. The sequenced sample consisted of PBMCs. CDR3 region: CASGGTYNSPLHF. Written as DNA, the CDR3 is TGTGCCAGCGGAGGAACGTATAATTCACCCCTCCACTTT.